A single T cell receptor beta chain is shown here with its context. Antigen: not known. Trimming pared 3 bases from V and 6 bases from J, leaving 14 bases between. Per germline, CDR1 MNHNS and CDR2 SASEGT. The CDR3 runs to 15 residues. This PCR relied on a set of 60 Vbeta primers and 13 Jbeta primers. The repertoire was sequenced with immunoSEQ multiplex PCR; TCRdb's copy has only in-frame clones and lacks some. The table has 200,000 to 250,000 clones, 65% to 80% seen once. The source of the sample is a study of cytomegalovirus exposure and HLA in healthy donors. Study-wide results and limits: Overall, roughly 160 TCR beta chains were annotated as cytomegalovirus-associated. In vitro checks showed that a few CMV-associated chains really do target CMV antigens.

This receptor was obtained from a man between 40 and 49 years old in good health and CMV-seronegative. The sequenced sample was PBMCs. This chain uses TRBV6-1 with TRBJ1-4; a possible D gene is TRBD1 (6 bases). This CDR3 is CASSEVGGSHEKLFF. The CDR3 DNA sequence: TGTGCCAGCAGTGAGGTTGGGGGCAGCCATGAAAAACTGTTTTTT.